This section outlines one TCR beta chain sequence together with its context. V lost 6 bases to trimming and J lost 7 bases; unmatched junction nucleotides: 10. The germline V gene encodes CDR1 MNHEY and CDR2 SVGAGI. The CDR3 runs 15 residues. The sample originates from a study of OX40 agonist ivuxolimab in advanced cancers. The assay was immunoSEQ multiplex PCR, and TCRdb's table has in-frame clones only and misses some. The sample holds tens of thousands of clones, approximately 94% seen once. V gene TRBV6-5 combines with J gene TRBJ2-1; 9 bases agree with TRBD1. This receptor was identified in an adult with an advanced solid tumor such as melanoma, head and neck, liver or kidney cancer. The sample here was CD4+ or CD8+ T cells sorted from blood, taken in a trial of the OX40 agonist ivuxolimab. CDR3 nucleotides: TGTGCCAGCAGGAAGGGGGACAGGGTCGGAAATGAGCAGTTCTTC. Translated: CASRKGDRVGNEQFF.